A selection of T cell receptor beta chains follows, all from one sample in a study of beta chain features in type 1 diabetes. TCRdb's table, derived via immunoSEQ multiplex PCR, lists solely in-frame clones and lacks some. This table holds about 390,000 clones, over 9% found once. Sample: central memory CD4+ T cells from blood. Receptors were obtained from a man younger than 40 with type 1 diabetes. Both conserved end residues are part of each CDR3. D genes are given only for firm matches. Clone size, where shown, is once, few, many, or a class for clones that have expanded.

clone_size,d_call,v_call,j_call,cdr3_nt,cdr3_aa
few,TRBD1,TRBV4-2,TRBJ2-1,TGTGCCAGCAGCTGGAAGGGACAGGGAGGCTACAATGAGCAGTTCTTC,CASSWKGQGGYNEQFF
.,TRBD2,TRBV5-4,TRBJ2-2,TGTGCCAGCAGCTGGGGTCGGGAGGTAACCGGGGAGCTGTTTTTT,CASSWGREVTGELFF
.,.,TRBV29-1,TRBJ2-7,TGCAGCGTTGAAGACCAGCAGGCGGGCGAGCAGTACTTC,CSVEDQQAGEQYF
.,TRBD1,TRBV28,TRBJ2-5,TGTGCCAGCAGTTTGGTTGGACAGGGGAGATGGGGGCCCCAGTACTTC,CASSLVGQGRWGPQYF
few,.,TRBV5-1,TRBJ2-5,TGCGCCAGCAGTCCCGGGACTCGAGCGGGAGAGACCCAGTACTTC,CASSPGTRAGETQYF
few,TRBD1,TRBV5-6,TRBJ2-3,TGTGCCAGCAGCCTGGGACAGGGGGCAGATACGCAGTATTTT,CASSLGQGADTQYF
few,.,TRBV7-8,TRBJ2-5,TGTGCCAGCAGCTTAATGATTGGGGAAAAGACCCAGTACTTC,CASSLMIGEKTQYF
many,.,TRBV5-1,TRBJ1-2,TGCGCCAGCAGCCGTGACACGTCCCTCTGGGGCTACACCTTC,CASSRDTSLWGYTF
.,.,TRBV27,TRBJ1-5,TGTGCCAGCAGTTTACAAGGGGTTGATAGCAATCAGCCCCAGCATTTT,CASSLQGVDSNQPQHF
.,TRBD1,TRBV6-5,TRBJ1-1,TGTGCCAGCAGTTACTCGGAGGTTCGACAGGGGAATGGAGCTTTCTTT,CASSYSEVRQGNGAFF
many,.,TRBV28,TRBJ2-4,TGTGCCAGCAGTTCTCTCGGGGGCGGTACGGCCAAAAACATTCAGTACTTC,CASSSLGGGTAKNIQYF
few,TRBD2,TRBV2,TRBJ2-7,TGTGCCAGCAGCCCCGCGCGGGAGTACTCCTACGAGCAGTACTTC,CASSPAREYSYEQYF
.,TRBD2,TRBV7-9,TRBJ2-7,TGTGCCAGCAGCTTAGGCGGGACTAGCGTCTCCTACGAGCAGTACTTC,CASSLGGTSVSYEQYF
.,.,TRBV6-1,TRBJ1-1,TGTGCCAGCAGTGACCAGGAGAACACTGAAGCTTTCTTT,CASSDQENTEAFF
many,.,TRBV12-5,TRBJ2-1,TGTGCTAGTGGTACGGCCCTTAATGAGCAGTTCTTC,CASGTALNEQFF
few,.,TRBV11-2,TRBJ2-5,TGTGCCAGCAGCAGTACGGCAGGAGAGACCCAGTACTTC,CASSSTAGETQYF
many,TRBD1,TRBV19,TRBJ1-5,TGTGCCACCATGGGACAGGGGAGCGCGCCCCAGCATTTT,CATMGQGSAPQHF
once,.,TRBV14,TRBJ1-2,TGTGCCAGCAGCCAAAGCAGACTGGGTGACTACACCTTC,CASSQSRLGDYTF
.,TRBD1,TRBV7-9,TRBJ2-1,TGTGCCAGCAGCACCAGACAGGGGGGTAAGATACCCCAGCAGTTCTTC,CASSTRQGGKIPQQFF
few,.,TRBV2,TRBJ1-1,TGTGCCAGCAGACCACGGCAGGGGATGATGAACACTGAAGCTTTCTTT,CASRPRQGMMNTEAFF
.,.,TRBV4-3,TRBJ2-2,TGCGCCAGCAGCCAAACCCCAGCGGCGGGCCCCGGGGAGCTGTTTTTT,CASSQTPAAGPGELFF
many,TRBD2,TRBV28,TRBJ2-7,TGTGCCAGCAAACTAGCGGGAGTCCACGAGCAGTACTTC,CASKLAGVHEQYF
few,.,TRBV7-2,TRBJ2-3,TGTGCCAGCAGCGGCCAAGGCAACAGGGGCACAGATACGCAGTATTTT,CASSGQGNRGTDTQYF
.,.,TRBV2,TRBJ2-5,TGTGCCAGCAGTTTGGCCCCAGAGACCCAGTACTTC,CASSLAPETQYF
many,TRBD1,TRBV29-1,TRBJ1-2,TGCAGCGCCAGACAGGGGGATGGCTACACCTTC,CSARQGDGYTF
.,.,TRBV18,TRBJ2-3,TGTGCCAGCTCACCACCTACCCTCACAGATACGCAGTATTTT,CASSPPTLTDTQYF
.,.,TRBV9,TRBJ1-2,TGTGCCAGCAGCGAGGGGCAGGGCGTGGGGGCCTATGGCTACACCTTC,CASSEGQGVGAYGYTF
.,.,TRBV28,TRBJ2-7,TGTGCCAGCAGTCAATTGGGGAACGAGCAGTACTTC,CASSQLGNEQYF
.,.,TRBV15,TRBJ2-7,TGTGCCACCAGCAGAGTCTCAGTAAGGTCCCACGAGCAGTACTTC,CATSRVSVRSHEQYF
.,.,TRBV5-5,TRBJ1-5,TGTGCCAGCAGCTTGGGAGTGACAAGCAATCAGCCCCAGCATTTT,CASSLGVTSNQPQHF
few,TRBD2,TRBV7-3,TRBJ2-3,TGTGCCAGCAGCCGTGGACTAGCGGGAGCCAGAGCAGATACGCAGTATTTT,CASSRGLAGARADTQYF
many,TRBD2,TRBV30,TRBJ2-1,TGTGCCTGGAGTGTTGGTAGCGGGGCTTACAATGAGCAGTTCTTC,CAWSVGSGAYNEQFF
.,TRBD1,TRBV7-8,TRBJ1-2,TGTGCCAGCAGCTTACCCGGACAGGGGAGCTATGGCTACACCTTC,CASSLPGQGSYGYTF
few,.,TRBV6-5,TRBJ1-5,TGTGCCAGCGGGGACTACCAGGGGAATACCGGGCCCCAGCATTTT,CASGDYQGNTGPQHF
.,TRBD1,TRBV29-1,TRBJ1-3,TGCAGCGTGGCGGACAGGGCCATTACCCTCAGCTCTGGAAACACCATATATTTT,CSVADRAITLSSGNTIYF
many,.,TRBV5-1,TRBJ2-5,TGCGCCAGCAGCCCCCAACCCCAAATGGGGCAAGAGACCCAGTACTTC,CASSPQPQMGQETQYF
few,.,TRBV29-1,TRBJ1-5,TGCAGCGTCTGGGGTGGGAGCAATCAGCCCCAGCATTTT,CSVWGGSNQPQHF
few,.,TRBV19,TRBJ2-3,TGTGCCAGTACGATCGCTACGGCAGATACGCAGTATTTT,CASTIATADTQYF
.,.,TRBV27,TRBJ1-4,TGTGCCAGCAGTTTACAAAATGAGGCGGAAAAACTGTTTTTT,CASSLQNEAEKLFF
many,.,TRBV18,TRBJ1-4,TGTGCCAGCTCACCCGGCATTGGGGTGTTTTTT,CASSPGIGVFF
.,TRBD1,TRBV7-2,TRBJ1-5,TGTGCCAGCAGCCCTAAGACAGGGGGCGCAGGGAGCAATCAGCCCCAGCATTTT,CASSPKTGGAGSNQPQHF
.,.,TRBV5-4,TRBJ2-5,TGTGCCAGCAGCTTGGAGGCAGGCCACCAAGAGACCCAGTACTTC,CASSLEAGHQETQYF
few,.,TRBV19,TRBJ1-5,TGTGCCAGTAGTATAGATCTGGATCAGCCCCAGCATTTT,CASSIDLDQPQHF
.,.,TRBV13,TRBJ1-1,TGTGCCAGCAGCTCGGAAACTCCGGGGACGAACACTGAAGCTTTCTTT,CASSSETPGTNTEAFF
.,.,TRBV4-1,TRBJ2-7,TGCGCCAGCAGCCAAGATTCAGGTCCCTATGCCTACGAGCAGTACTTC,CASSQDSGPYAYEQYF
few,.,TRBV19,TRBJ1-2,TGTGCCAGTTATAGGTCTGGCTACACCTTC,CASYRSGYTF
.,.,TRBV7-8,TRBJ1-2,TGTGCCAGCAGCAGTCGAGAGGGGGTTAACTATGGCTACACCTTC,CASSSREGVNYGYTF
few,TRBD2,TRBV6-5,TRBJ2-7,TGTGCCAGCAGAGAACTAGCGGGAGATTCCTACGAGCAGTACTTC,CASRELAGDSYEQYF
few,TRBD1,TRBV7-6,TRBJ2-5,TGTGCCAGCAGCTACGGACAGGGGGGTGGCGAGACCCAGTACTTC,CASSYGQGGGETQYF
few,TRBD1,TRBV19,TRBJ2-7,TGTGCCAGTAACGAAGCTTGGACAGGTGACCACGAGCAGTACTTC,CASNEAWTGDHEQYF